Listed here are 7 T cell receptor beta chains from one sample, sequenced in a study of identifying expanded T cells in peripheral blood. Some clones are missing from TCRdb's copy, which holds only in-frame ones; the method was immunoSEQ multiplex PCR. This sample carries about 89,000 clones, approximately 84% of them seen once, and the ten largest clones take 5.6%. Source material: blood. These TCRs come from a person aged 18 to 69 in good health.

The chain employs TRBV30 and TRBJ1-1, with D perhaps TRBD1 (6 bases). The V end was cut by 2 bases, the J end by 4 bases, with 14 bases between. Germline CDR1 reads GTSNPN; CDR2 reads SVGIG (reference sequence). This CDR3 contains 14 residues. CDR3 in amino acids: CAWSRTALGTEAFF. As DNA, the CDR3 is TGTGCCTGGAGTCGGACAGCCCTAGGCACTGAAGCTTTCTTT.

The gene calls are TRBV25-1 and TRBJ2-3; 12 bases map to TRBD2. The CDR3 contains 17 residues. The germline gives CDR1 MGHDK, CDR2 SYGVNS. V shed 0 bases and J 6 bases; nucleotides not matched to a gene: 7. The CDR3 DNA reads TGTGCCAGCAGTGAATATACTACTAGCGGGGGGACCGATACGCAGTATTTT. This sequence encodes CASSEYTTSGGTDTQYF.

The chain couples TRBV9 to TRBJ2-1; D may correspond to TRBD1 or TRBD2 (5 bases each). Germline CDR1 SGDLS, CDR2 YYNGEE. CDR3 size: 14 residues. V was trimmed by 2 bases and J by 7 bases, leaving 13 bases between them. The CDR3 bases are TGTGCCAGCAGCGTTTGGGACGCTGTTAATGAGCAGTTCTTC. Protein product: CASSVWDAVNEQFF.

The chain links TRBV6-1 to TRBJ2-1; no reliable D call. The CDR3 length is 12 residues. From germline, CDR1 is MNHNS and CDR2 SASEGT. Trimming left V 7 bases short and J 4 bases short, with 8 bases between. The CDR3 nucleotides are TGTGCCAGCAAGTGGGGTTACAATGAGCAGTTCTTC. This sequence encodes CASKWGYNEQFF.

The chain has TRBV6-1 and TRBJ2-3; 10 positions match TRBD1. Germline CDR1 MNHNS, CDR2 SASEGT. V lost 6 bases to trimming and J lost 4 bases; unmatched junction nucleotides: 7. This CDR3 spans 15 amino acids. CDR3 protein: CASRDRGIWPDTQYF. The CDR3 region has the DNA TGTGCCAGCAGGGACAGGGGGATTTGGCCAGATACGCAGTATTTT.

The rearrangement joins TRBV5-1 to TRBJ1-2; D is perhaps TRBD1 (5 bases). V was shortened by 0 bases and J by 3 bases, with 15 bases between the two germline ends. The germline CDR1 and CDR2 sequences are SGHRS and YFSETQ. This CDR3 is built from 16 residues. CDR3 sequence: CASSLGGGAAHYGYTF. The CDR3 nucleotides are TGCGCCAGCAGCTTGGGGGGCGGGGCCGCACACTATGGCTACACCTTC.

The chain combines TRBV7-9 with TRBJ2-5, with D perhaps TRBD2 (5 bases). With 1 base removed from V and 5 bases from J, the gap between germline ends came to 14 bases. CDR3 length equals 15 residues. Germline-derived CDR1 and CDR2 are SEHNR and FQNEAQ (reference sequence). This CDR3 is CASSLVGSGVETQYF. Here the CDR3 DNA reads TGTGCCAGCAGCTTAGTTGGCAGCGGAGTGGAGACCCAGTACTTC.